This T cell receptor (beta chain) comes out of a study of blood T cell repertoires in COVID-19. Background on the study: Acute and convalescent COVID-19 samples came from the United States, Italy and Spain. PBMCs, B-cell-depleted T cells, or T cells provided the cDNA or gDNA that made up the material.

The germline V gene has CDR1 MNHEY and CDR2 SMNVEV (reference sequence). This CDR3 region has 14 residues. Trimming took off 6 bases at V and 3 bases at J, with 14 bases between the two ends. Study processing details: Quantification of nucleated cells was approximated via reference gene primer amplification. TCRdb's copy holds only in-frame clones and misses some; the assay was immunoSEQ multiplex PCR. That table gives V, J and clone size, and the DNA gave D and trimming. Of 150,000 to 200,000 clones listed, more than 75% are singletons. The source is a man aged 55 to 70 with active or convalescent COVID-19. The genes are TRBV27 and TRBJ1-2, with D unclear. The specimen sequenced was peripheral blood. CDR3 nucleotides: TGTGCCAGCAGGAGAGTTCAAGCGGACTATGGCTACACCTTC. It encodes CASRRVQADYGYTF.